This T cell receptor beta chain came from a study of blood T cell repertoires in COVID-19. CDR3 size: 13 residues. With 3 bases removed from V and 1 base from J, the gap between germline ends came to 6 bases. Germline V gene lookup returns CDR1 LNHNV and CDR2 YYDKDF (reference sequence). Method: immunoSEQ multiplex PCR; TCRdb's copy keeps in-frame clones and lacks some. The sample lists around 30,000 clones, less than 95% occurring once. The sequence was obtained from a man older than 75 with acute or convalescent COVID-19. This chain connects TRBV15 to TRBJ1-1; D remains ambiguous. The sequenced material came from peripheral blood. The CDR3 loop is CATSSLPNTEAFF. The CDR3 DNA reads TGTGCCACCAGCAGCCTCCCGAACACTGAAGCTTTCTTT.